These 5 T cell receptor beta chains share one sample of origin, sequenced in a study of cytomegalovirus exposure and HLA in healthy donors. In the PCR, 60 Vbeta and 13 Jbeta primers were used. Repertoires were generated with immunoSEQ multiplex PCR, while TCRdb's copy carries only in-frame clones and drops some. Of about 150,000 clones listed, 77% are singletons. Sequences were obtained from PBMCs. The source of these receptors is a young woman in good health and CMV-seropositive.

The sample holds a few counts of this clone. J is TRBJ2-7 and V is TRBV6-1; 10 positions agree with TRBD1. The V and J ends lost 1 base and 5 bases, in that order; junction bases with no gene match: 5. This CDR3 comprises 15 residues. Germline V gene sequence: CDR1 MNHNS, CDR2 SASEGT. Here the CDR3 reads CASSEVGQGVNEQYF. The CDR3, as DNA: TGTGCCAGCAGTGAAGTAGGACAGGGGGTTAACGAGCAGTACTTC.

The rearrangement joins TRBV28 to TRBJ1-5; 7 nucleotides match TRBD1. The CDR3 extends over 14 amino acids. The junction had 2 bases not matched to a gene; V was cut back by 4 bases and J by 2 bases. The V gene's germline CDR1 is MDHEN and CDR2 SYDVKM. DNA of the CDR3: TGTGCCAGCAGTTACAGGGGTGGCAATCAGCCCCAGCATTTT. Translating gives CASSYRGGNQPQHF.

This chain links TRBV7-8 with TRBJ2-2; TRBD2 agrees at 13 bases. This CDR3 is built from 13 residues. Germline-derived CDR1 and CDR2 are SGHVS and FQNEAQ. V lost 11 bases to trimming and J lost 11 bases; unmatched junction nucleotides: 8. CDR3 sequence: CAGATGLAGELFF. For the CDR3, the DNA is TGTGCCGGCGCCACGGGACTAGCGGGAGAGCTGTTTTTT.

This chain uses TRBV6-5 with TRBJ1-5; D unclear. The V and J ends lost 0 bases and 5 bases respectively, with 5 bases between them. The length of the CDR3 is 13 residues. The V gene's germline CDR1 is MNHEY and CDR2 SVGAGI. CDR3 residues: CASSYSRDQPQHF. The CDR3 DNA sequence: TGTGCCAGCAGTTACTCGAGAGATCAGCCCCAGCATTTT.

This chain joins TRBV5-1 and TRBJ2-1, with 11 bases that match TRBD2. Germline V gives CDR1 SGHRS, CDR2 YFSETQ. This CDR3 contains 18 residues. The V and J ends lost 0 bases and 4 bases, in that order; junction bases with no gene match: 9. CDR3: CASSLALAGGIRYNEQFF. In nucleotides, the CDR3 is TGCGCCAGCAGCTTGGCGCTAGCGGGAGGAATAAGGTACAATGAGCAGTTCTTC.